The 13 T cell receptor beta chains reported below all come from one sample, sequenced in a study of cytomegalovirus exposure and HLA in healthy donors. The PCR made use of 60 Vbeta and 13 Jbeta primers. The assay was immunoSEQ multiplex PCR, and TCRdb's table has in-frame clones only and misses some. The sample includes under 200,000 clones, about 64% seen only once; the top ten take approximately 1.5%. The material sequenced was PBMCs. The receptor source for this set is a man in his fifties or sixties in good health and CMV-seronegative.

The rearrangement uses TRBV7-2 and TRBJ2-5; D not resolved. The J call is uncertain, as TRBJ2-7 better fits the DNA end. The CDR3 runs to 13 residues. Germline lookup yields CDR1 SGHTA and CDR2 FQGNSA. This CDR3 is CASSGSGSFEQYF. CDR3 nucleotide sequence: TGTGCCAGCAGCGGTAGTGGTAGCTTCGAGCAGTACTTC.

In this sample, this clone turned up a few times. This chain uses TRBV27 with TRBJ1-5; the D gene is possibly TRBD1 (6 bases). The germline V gene has CDR1 MNHEY and CDR2 SMNVEV (reference sequence). Trimming left V 2 bases short and J 3 bases short, with 11 bases between. This CDR3 is built from 15 residues. CDR3: CASSLNRQANQPQHF. The CDR3 nucleotides read TGTGCCAGCAGTTTAAATAGACAGGCCAATCAGCCCCAGCATTTT.

CDR3 bases: TGCGCCAGCAGCCCTAGGGGACAGGGCGGCAACTATGGCTACACCTTC. Protein product: CASSPRGQGGNYGYTF. The chain carries TRBV10-2 and TRBJ1-2; 9 bases map to TRBD1. This CDR3 spans 16 amino acids. Germline CDR1 is WSHSY and CDR2 is SAAADI. The V and J ends lost 6 bases and 2 bases, in that order; junction bases with no gene match: 10.

This chain uses TRBV5-1 with TRBJ1-4, with D possibly being TRBD1 (6 bases). Germline CDR1 is SGHRS and CDR2 is YFSETQ. V lost 4 bases to trimming and J lost 5 bases, with 12 bases between them. The CDR3 covers 14 residues. The CDR3 reads CASSPRDINEKLFF. In DNA form, the CDR3 reads TGCGCCAGCAGCCCGAGGGACATAAATGAAAAACTGTTTTTT.

The chain joins TRBV7-9 to TRBJ2-3, with 12 positions matching TRBD2. This CDR3 contains 17 residues. J lost 2 bases, V lost 5 bases, and 8 bases had no gene match. CDR1 SEHNR and CDR2 FQNEAQ come from the germline V gene (reference sequence). CDR3 loop: CASSPRTSGISTDTQYF. The CDR3, as DNA: TGTGCCAGCAGCCCTCGGACTAGCGGGATTTCCACAGATACGCAGTATTTT.

This clone was seen a few times. The chain is built from TRBV6-6 and TRBJ2-5, with a possible D match to TRBD1 (6 bases). Per the germline V gene, CDR1 is MNHNY and CDR2 is SVGAGI (reference sequence). The CDR3 extends over 15 amino acids. The germline V and J ends were trimmed by 0 bases and 2 bases, with 10 bases remaining between them. CDR3 residues: CASSYSRTEQETQYF. CDR3 sequence (DNA): TGTGCCAGCAGTTACTCGAGGACAGAGCAAGAGACCCAGTACTTC.

The table lists this clone with a few counts. The V and J genes are TRBV11-3 and TRBJ2-3; D might be TRBD1 (5 bases). CDR1 is SGHNT and CDR2 is YENEEA in the germline V gene. The V end was cut by 1 base, the J end by 2 bases, with 10 bases between. The CDR3 consists of 15 residues. The CDR3 nucleotides are TGTGCCAGCAGCTTAGGGGGCAGCTCCACAGATACGCAGTATTTT. This translates into CASSLGGSSTDTQYF.

The rearrangement links TRBV19 to TRBJ2-2, with D hard to call. CDR1 and CDR2 from the germline V gene are LNHDA and SQIVND (reference sequence). The CDR3 length is 14 residues. V lost 5 bases to trimming and J lost 2 bases, with 9 bases between them. CDR3 sequence reads: CASSVTVNTGELFF. The CDR3 DNA sequence: TGTGCCAGTAGTGTGACTGTAAACACCGGGGAGCTGTTTTTT.

The gene calls are TRBV5-5 and TRBJ1-1; D is perhaps TRBD1 (5 bases). Between the trimmed V and J ends, which lost 0 bases and 0 bases, there was a span of 21 bases. Germline values: CDR1 SGHKS, CDR2 YYEKEE (reference sequence). This CDR3 is 19 amino acids long. Here the CDR3 reads CASSLGFRQGLSMNTEAFF. The CDR3 DNA reads TGTGCCAGCAGCTTGGGATTCCGCCAGGGTCTTTCCATGAACACTGAAGCTTTCTTT.

The chain combines TRBV9 with TRBJ1-1; no clear D. The CDR3 runs 13 residues. In germline, CDR1 is SGDLS, CDR2 YYNGEE. The ends were cut back, 4 bases at V and 1 base at J, with 8 bases in the middle. The CDR3 bases are TGTGCCAGCAGCATTAACAGGAACACTGAAGCTTTCTTT. Amino acids: CASSINRNTEAFF.

This sequence joins TRBV4-2 and TRBJ2-3; 15 nucleotides match TRBD2. This CDR3 is 18 amino acids long. V was pared by 4 bases and J by 0 bases, with 5 bases of the junction left unmatched. Germline V CDR1 and CDR2: LGHNA, YNFKEQ. The CDR3 DNA sequence: TGTGCCAGCAGCCCCGGACTAGCGGGGGGGCTGAGCACAGATACGCAGTATTTT. Translation gives CASSPGLAGGLSTDTQYF.

The V and J genes are TRBV5-1 and TRBJ2-1; the D gene is possibly TRBD2 (6 bases). This CDR3 contains 14 residues. The germline V gene has CDR1 SGHRS and CDR2 YFSETQ. V was trimmed by 7 bases and J by 8 bases, leaving 19 bases between them. CDR3 bases: TGCGCCAGCGCCTCCGGGGGTGTAGTCGATGAGCAGTTCTTC. Its translation: CASASGGVVDEQFF.

The genes are TRBV2 and TRBJ1-2, with D unclear. Trimming cost V 1 base and J 5 bases, with 11 bases left between them. CDR1 and CDR2 (germline): SNHLY, FYNNEI. CDR3 size: 14 residues. The CDR3 reads CASSEERGPYGYTF. CDR3 nucleotide sequence: TGTGCCAGCAGTGAAGAACGAGGTCCGTATGGCTACACCTTC. Together with reference TRBV2 and TRBJ1-2, the CDR3 gives the full variable domain: EPEVTQTPSHQVTQMGQEVILRCVPISNHLYFYWYRQILGQKVEFLVSFYNNEISEKSEIFDDQFSVERPDGSNFTLKIRSTKLEDSAMYFCASSEERGPYGYTFGSGTRLTVV.